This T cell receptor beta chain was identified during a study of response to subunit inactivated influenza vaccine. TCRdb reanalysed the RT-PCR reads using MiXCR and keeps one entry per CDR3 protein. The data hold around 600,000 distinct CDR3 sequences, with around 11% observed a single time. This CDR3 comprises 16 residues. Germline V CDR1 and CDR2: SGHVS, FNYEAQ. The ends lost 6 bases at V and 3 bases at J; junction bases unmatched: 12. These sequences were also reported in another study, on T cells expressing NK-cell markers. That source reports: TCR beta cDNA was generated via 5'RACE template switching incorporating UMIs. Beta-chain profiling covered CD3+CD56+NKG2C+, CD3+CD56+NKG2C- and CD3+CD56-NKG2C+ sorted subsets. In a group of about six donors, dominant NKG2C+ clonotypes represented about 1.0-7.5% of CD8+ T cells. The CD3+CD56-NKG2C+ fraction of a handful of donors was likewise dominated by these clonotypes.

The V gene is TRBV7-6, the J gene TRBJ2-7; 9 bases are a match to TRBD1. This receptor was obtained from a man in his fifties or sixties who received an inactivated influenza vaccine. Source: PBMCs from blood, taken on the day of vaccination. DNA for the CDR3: TGTGCCAGCAGGTCCTTAGACGGGACAGGGAACTACGAGCAGTACTTC. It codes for CASRSLDGTGNYEQYF.